The clone carrying this T cell receptor (beta chain) was seen more than once but under ten times. The antigen is undetermined. The sample is drawn from a study of T cell repertoires in cytomegalovirus infection. The CDR3 has 14 residues. V was shortened by 0 bases and J by 7 bases, with 10 bases between the two germline ends. Germline values: CDR1 SGHAT, CDR2 FQNNGV. TCRdb fed the reads into MiXCR, producing one record per CDR3 protein. The sample lists 300,000 to 400,000 distinct CDR3 sequences; around 18% were seen once. Points from the study as a whole: HLA-C-restricted CMV clonotypes gave the most frequent clonotype in two of eight donors.

The TCR sequence derives from a human donor in good health (CMV status not recorded). Some clones in this sample may be carry-over from other donors' samples. The specimen was PBMCs. V is TRBV11-2 and J is TRBJ2-1; no firm D call. The CDR3 is CASSLDNLQNEQFF. The CDR3 DNA reads as TGTGCCAGCAGCTTAGATAACCTACAAAATGAGCAGTTCTTC.